The clone carrying this T cell receptor beta chain was seen only a few times. Its antigen is unidentified. The data stem from a study of T cell responses to AZD1222 COVID-19 vaccine. Study findings and constraints: The study identified only a handful of AZD1222 recipients as seropositive at baseline. The study found Spike-specific TCR breadth and depth rose after two AZD1222 doses. Spike as a whole was targeted by vaccine-associated CD4 TCRs, dominant at 160-218 and 743-854.

Measured with immunoSEQ multiplex PCR; TCRdb has only the in-frame clones, and not every one. The sample includes roughly 97,000 clones, 86% of them seen just once. The CDR3 length is 16 residues. The V gene's germline CDR1 is KGHDR and CDR2 SFDVKD. Trimming shortened V by 7 bases and J by 6 bases, and 23 bases separated the two germline ends. Sequencing used peripheral blood, obtained 28 days after the second dose of the MenACWY control vaccine. The genes are TRBV24-1 and TRBJ1-2, with unresolved D. This TCR was recovered from an adult who received the MenACWY meningococcal vaccine as a control. The DNA for the CDR3 is TGTGCCACCAGCCGAGCCGACGGACGCGCAGGAGATGGCTACACCTTC. Translation gives CATSRADGRAGDGYTF.